Listed here are 10 T cell receptor beta chains from one sample, sequenced in a study of CD8 T cells in Susac syndrome. Roughly 0.45 to 1 ug RNA was reverse transcribed with random hexamers. TCRdb passed the immunoSEQ multiplex PCR reads through MiXCR, listing each CDR3 protein once. The sample holds roughly 190,000 distinct CDR3 sequences, over 85% seen once. Material for sequencing was CD4+ T cells from PBMCs. All receptors derive from a human donor in good health.

This chain joins TRBV29-1 and TRBJ2-5, with a weak D call TRBD2 (5 bases). Germline values: CDR1 SQVTM, CDR2 ANQGSEA. The V end was cut by 1 base, the J end by 5 bases, with 17 bases between. This CDR3 comprises 15 residues. This chain's CDR3 is CSVEGGTVRGETQYF. The CDR3 nucleotides are TGCAGCGTTGAAGGGGGAACCGTTAGAGGGGAGACCCAGTACTTC.

The V gene is TRBV28, the J gene TRBJ1-2; 7 nucleotides match TRBD1. Losses at the gene ends were 3 bases for V and 8 bases for J; bases not matched to a gene: 9. This CDR3 contains 14 residues. From germline, CDR1 is MDHEN and CDR2 SYDVKM. The chain's CDR3 is CASSFRLDRAGYTF. CDR3 DNA sequence: TGTGCCAGCAGTTTCCGTCTCGACAGGGCAGGCTACACCTTC.

This chain links TRBV24-1 with TRBJ2-6; perhaps TRBD1 as D (6 bases). The V and J ends lost 3 bases and 4 bases respectively, with 9 bases between them. CDR3 length: 15 residues. Germline V gives CDR1 KGHDR, CDR2 SFDVKD. CDR3 DNA: TGTGCCACCAGTGATACAGGGTTCGGGGCCAACGTCCTGACTTTC. Amino acid sequence: CATSDTGFGANVLTF.

The chain carries TRBV2 and TRBJ2-7; 10 nucleotides line up with TRBD1. The CDR3 covers 14 residues. Germline CDR1 and CDR2: SNHLY and FYNNEI. After removal of 9 bases from V and 5 bases from J, the junction contained 10 bases not matched to a gene. This CDR3 is CASVGDRGTHEQYF. In nucleotides, the CDR3 is TGTGCCAGTGTGGGGGACAGGGGTACCCACGAGCAGTACTTC.

The gene calls are TRBV3-1 and TRBJ2-5; 8 nucleotides align to TRBD2. V lost 3 bases, J lost 2 bases, and 5 bases stayed unmatched. Germline loops: CDR1 LGHDT, CDR2 YNNKEL (reference sequence). The CDR3 covers 15 residues. The CDR3 coding sequence is TGTGCCAGCAGCCATCGGGGGGGCTGGCAAGAGACCCAGTACTTC. It translates to CASSHRGGWQETQYF.

DNA of the CDR3: TGTGCCAGCAGTTCGTCCGGGTCAGCCACAGATACGCAGTATTTT. Protein sequence: CASSSSGSATDTQYF. The chain links TRBV12-3 or TRBV12-4 to TRBJ2-3; D call uncertain. The V and J ends lost 4 bases and 2 bases respectively, with 13 bases between them. The CDR3 sequence is 15 residues long.

V gene TRBV19 combines with J gene TRBJ2-4; TRBD1 aligns across 10 bases. J gave up 6 bases and V 9 bases, and 5 bases lay outside the gene matches. Germline assignment: CDR1 LNHDA and CDR2 SQIVND (reference sequence). CDR3 size: 13 residues. The CDR3 loop reads CASWGQGRNIQYF. The CDR3 coding sequence is TGTGCCAGCTGGGGACAGGGGCGAAACATTCAGTACTTC.

The chain is built from TRBV29-1 and TRBJ2-4; D is undetermined. V was clipped by 4 bases and J by 1 base, with 5 bases between them. The CDR3 contains 12 residues. In germline, CDR1 is SQVTM, CDR2 ANQGSEA. The CDR3 is CSVGVAKNIQYF. CDR3 bases: TGCAGCGTTGGGGTGGCCAAAAACATTCAGTACTTC.

This sequence joins TRBV3-1 and TRBJ2-7; D is ambiguous. Germline lookup yields CDR1 LGHDT and CDR2 YNNKEL (reference sequence). V was trimmed by 1 base and J by 9 bases, leaving 7 bases between them. The CDR3 has 11 amino acids. CDR3 sequence: CASSQGPVQYF. The CDR3 nucleotides read TGTGCCAGCAGCCAAGGCCCCGTGCAGTACTTC.

V gene TRBV15 combines with J gene TRBJ2-3; TRBD1 aligns across 8 bases. The CDR3 extends over 16 amino acids. V lost 4 bases to trimming and J lost 0 bases; unmatched junction nucleotides: 6. CDR1 and CDR2 (germline): LNHNV, YYDKDF (reference sequence). CDR3 sequence: CATSTDRVISTDTQYF. The CDR3, as DNA: TGTGCCACCAGCACGGACAGGGTGATAAGCACAGATACGCAGTATTTT.